The 29 T cell receptor beta chains given below trace back to one sample, sequenced in a study of regulatory T cells in long-lasting Graves disease. To make TCR beta libraries, researchers used iRepertoire HTBI primers and Arm-PCR of CDR3 regions. Each CDR3 protein is one row after TCRdb ran MiXCR on the multiplex PCR reads. Of a few hundred thousand distinct CDR3 sequences listed, 20% to 25% are singletons. The time point: newly diagnosed GD, antithyroid drugs for less than 3 months. After RNA was extracted from PBMCs, the TCR library was made from it. Sequenced material: peripheral blood mononuclear cells (PBMCs), taken at new diagnosis, from a patient treated with antithyroid drugs. The receptor source for this set is a female donor with Graves disease.

Many counts were recorded for this clonotype. The rearrangement uses TRBV29-1 and TRBJ2-1; 9 positions match TRBD1. The CDR3 runs 15 residues. CDR1 and CDR2 (germline): SQVTM, ANQGSEA. V lost 6 bases and J lost 6; bases outside the gene matches: 12. This CDR3 is CSVAGQGEFGNEQFF. The CDR3 DNA is TGCAGCGTAGCGGGACAGGGCGAATTTGGCAATGAGCAGTTCTTC.

This clonotype has a count of ten or more. The chain recombines TRBV9 with TRBJ1-4, with D tentatively TRBD1 (6 bases). CDR1 is SGDLS and CDR2 is YYNGEE in the germline V gene. The CDR3 extends over 16 amino acids. V gave up 0 bases and J gave up 11 bases, with 20 bases separating them. The CDR3 bases are TGTGCCAGCAGCGTAGACTCTGGGGGCCGGTCGGGGAAACTGTTTTTT. The encoded protein is CASSVDSGGRSGKLFF.

The table lists this clonotype with a few counts. This chain joins TRBV19 and TRBJ1-1, with TRBD1 identical over 7 bases. CDR1 is LNHDA and CDR2 is SQIVND in the germline V gene (reference sequence). J was trimmed by 6 bases and V by 9 bases; bases with no gene match: 13. The CDR3 has 14 residues. CDR3 residues: CASRTGIIRAEAFF. The CDR3, as DNA: TGTGCCAGCCGGACAGGTATAATCAGGGCTGAAGCTTTCTTT. The entire variable domain, with the rest obtained from reference TRBV19 and TRBJ1-1, is as follows: DGGITQSPKYLFRKEGQNVTLSCEQNLNHDAMYWYRQDPGQGLRLIYYSQIVNDFQKGDIAEGYSVSREKKESFPLTVTSAQKNPTAFYLCASRTGIIRAEAFFGQGTRLTVV.

This clonotype was detected ten times or more. J is TRBJ2-1 and V is TRBV5-1; 8 bases fit TRBD1. Unmatched junction bases numbered 2, after V lost 3 bases and J lost 6 bases. Per germline, CDR1 SGHRS and CDR2 YFSETQ. The CDR3 consists of 13 residues. DNA for the CDR3: TGCGCCAGCAGCTCCGGGACAGGCAATGAGCAGTTCTTC. It is translated as CASSSGTGNEQFF.

This clonotype was counted ten times or more. This chain connects TRBV11-2 to TRBJ1-3, with no clear D. With 0 bases removed from V and 0 bases from J, the gap between germline ends came to 3 bases. The CDR3 runs to 14 residues. The V gene's germline CDR1 is SGHAT and CDR2 FQNNGV. DNA of the CDR3: TGTGCCAGCAGCTTAGACCCCTCTGGAAACACCATATATTTT. This encodes CASSLDPSGNTIYF. The full variable domain, completed using reference TRBV11-2 and TRBJ1-3, is EAGVAQSPRYKIIEKRQSVAFWCNPISGHATLYWYQQILGQGPKLLIQFQNNGVVDDSQLPKDRFSAERLKGVDSTLKIQPAKLEDSAVYLCASSLDPSGNTIYFGEGSWLTVV.

The chain employs TRBV24-1 and TRBJ2-1; TRBD2 aligns across 11 bases. Germline values: CDR1 KGHDR, CDR2 SFDVKD. J lost 8 bases, V lost 4 bases, and 9 bases had no gene match. The CDR3 has 16 amino acids. Here the CDR3 reads CATSDPPSGRLDEQFF. The DNA of the CDR3 is TGTGCCACCAGTGACCCCCCTAGCGGGAGGCTCGATGAGCAGTTCTTC.

This clonotype was detected ten times or more. The chain has TRBV20-1 and TRBJ1-2, with TRBD1 as a possible D gene (6 bases). V was clipped by 1 base and J by 4 bases, with 7 bases between them. Germline CDR1 and CDR2: DFQATT and SNEGSKA (reference sequence). The CDR3 is 12 amino acids. CDR3 coding DNA: TGCAGTGCTAGAGGCAGGGGCTATGGCTACACCTTC. This codes for CSARGRGYGYTF.

This clonotype was seen at least ten times. The rearrangement uses TRBV6-1 and TRBJ2-7, with TRBD1 identical over 8 bases. The CDR3 loop spans 13 amino acids. With V trimmed by 5 bases and J by 3 bases, 3 bases remained unmatched. The germline V gene encodes CDR1 MNHNS and CDR2 SASEGT. Written as DNA, the CDR3 is TGTGCCAGCAGTATGGACAGGGACTACGAGCAGTACTTC. Translated: CASSMDRDYEQYF.

To note about this clonotype: This clone may be a read error of a much larger clone one base away. This chain joins TRBV12-3 or TRBV12-4 and TRBJ2-1, with D unclear. V lost 5 bases and J 9 bases, leaving 8 bases between the germline ends. The CDR3 has 11 residues. CDR3 sequence: CASSVSTEQFF. For the CDR3, the DNA is TGTGCCAGCAGTGTTAGTACTGAGCAGTTCTTC.

The sample holds many counts of this clonotype. V is TRBV6-1 and J is TRBJ1-1; tentative D call: TRBD1 (5 bases). Trimming shortened V by 6 bases and J by 6 bases, and 14 bases separated the two germline ends. This CDR3 comprises 13 residues. Germline V CDR1 and CDR2: MNHNS, SASEGT. CDR3 amino acids: CASRSRGGAEAFF. CDR3 bases: TGTGCCAGCAGATCCCGTGGAGGGGCTGAAGCTTTCTTT.

This clonotype was counted at least ten times. J is TRBJ2-3 and V is TRBV3-1; D is unclear. Germline CDR1 is LGHDT and CDR2 is YNNKEL (reference sequence). The CDR3 extends over 16 amino acids. The V end lost 4 bases, the J end lost 1 base, and 15 bases lay between the germline ends. The CDR3 spells CASSPELNGGTDTQYF. DNA for the CDR3: TGTGCCAGCAGCCCCGAGCTTAATGGCGGCACAGATACGCAGTATTTT.

Many counts were recorded for this clonotype. J is TRBJ2-1 and V is TRBV6-2 or TRBV6-3; 8 positions agree with TRBD2. CDR1 is MNHEY, CDR2 SVGEGT, per germline. The V gene end was trimmed by 2 bases and the J gene end by 0 bases; junction bases not matched to a gene: 6. The CDR3 runs 17 residues. The CDR3 is CASSYRESGSSYNEQFF. The DNA for the CDR3 is TGTGCCAGCAGTTACAGGGAAAGCGGGAGCTCCTACAATGAGCAGTTCTTC.

In its sample, this clonotype was seen many times. The J gene is TRBJ2-7, the V gene TRBV5-5; 8 bases match TRBD1. J was trimmed by 3 bases and V by 0 bases; bases with no gene match: 11. Germline-derived CDR1 and CDR2 are SGHKS and YYEKEE (reference sequence). The CDR3 spans 17 residues. The CDR3 region has the DNA TGTGCCAGCAGCTTGGACTTTTGGGCAGGGGGCGTCTACGAGCAGTACTTC. Its protein is CASSLDFWAGGVYEQYF. The full variable domain, completed using reference TRBV5-5 and TRBJ2-7, is DAGVTQSPTHLIKTRGQQVTLRCSPISGHKSVSWYQQVLGQGPQFIFQYYEKEERGRGNFPDRFSARQFPNYSSELNVNALLLGDSALYLCASSLDFWAGGVYEQYFGPGTRLTVT.

This clonotype was counted a single time. The V and J genes are TRBV4-2 and TRBJ1-1, with 8 nucleotides matching TRBD1. The germline gives CDR1 LGHNA, CDR2 YNFKEQ. The CDR3 loop spans 16 amino acids. V lost 4 bases to trimming and J lost 3 bases; unmatched junction nucleotides: 10. CDR3: CASSPHFGQGDTEAFF. CDR3 coding DNA: TGTGCCAGCAGCCCCCACTTCGGACAGGGCGACACTGAAGCTTTCTTT.

This clonotype was counted at least ten times. The chain joins TRBV20-1 to TRBJ2-3; D unclear. CDR1 and CDR2 from the germline V gene are DFQATT and SNEGSKA (reference sequence). CDR3 length: 15 amino acids. Trimming removed 6 bases at V and 8 bases at J, with 24 bases between. As DNA, the CDR3 is TGCAGTGCGGGCAGTTCCTCCTCGGAGAGAGCTACGCAGTATTTT. Protein sequence: CSAGSSSSERATQYF.

This clonotype has more than one count but fewer than ten. The CDR3 does not close with the conserved phenylalanine or tryptophan, likely indicating a read error. This chain uses TRBV7-2 with TRBJ1-6; D is unclear. V was shortened by 0 bases and J by 10 bases, with 19 bases between the two germline ends. Germline V gene data show CDR1 as SGHTA and CDR2 as FQGNSA. This CDR3 has 17 amino acids. The CDR3 DNA sequence: TGTGCCAGCAGCTTAGCCCCCAATCTACCGAATCAGTCACCCCTCCACCTT. Translating it yields CASSLAPNLPNQSPLHL.

This clonotype was seen ten or more times. The chain recombines TRBV5-1 with TRBJ2-4; D might be TRBD2 (6 bases). The CDR3 extends over 18 amino acids. Looked up from germline, CDR1 is SGHRS and CDR2 is YFSETQ. Trimming removed 3 bases at V and 4 bases at J, with 23 bases between. The chain's CDR3 is CASSSGPGGVGQKNIQYF. As DNA, the CDR3 is TGCGCCAGCAGCTCGGGACCCGGCGGGGTGGGTCAGAAAAACATTCAGTACTTC.

This clonotype was counted many times. The chain is built from TRBV20-1 and TRBJ2-5; 7 bases map to TRBD1. The CDR3 spans 15 residues. Germline CDR1 is DFQATT and CDR2 is SNEGSKA (reference sequence). Unmatched junction bases numbered 9, after V lost 1 base and J lost 4 bases. CDR3 nucleotide sequence: TGCAGTGCTAGAGGGGGGCAGGGGGATCCAGAGACCCAGTACTTC. Translated, it gives CSARGGQGDPETQYF.

In this sample, this clonotype turned up many times. The gene calls are TRBV12-3 or TRBV12-4 and TRBJ1-2, with unresolved D. The CDR3 runs 12 residues. The V and J ends lost 7 bases and 6 bases respectively, with 12 bases between them. The CDR3 coding sequence is TGTGCCAGCACGCCGGCGACTGATGGCTACACCTTC. Its protein is CASTPATDGYTF.

Turning to this clonotype: Since a far larger clone is one base different, this is likely a read error. The chain couples TRBV6-1 to TRBJ2-5; D unresolved. There are 15 residues in the CDR3. Germline-derived CDR1 and CDR2 are MNHNS and SASEGT. The V gene lost 6 bases and the J gene lost 11 bases, with 25 bases spanning the gap. CDR3 loop: CASSPSVHVSNEQYF. The CDR3 bases are TGTGCCAGCAGCCCCTCTGTACACGTTTCCAATGAGCAGTACTTC.

The gene calls are TRBV14 and TRBJ2-3, with D perhaps matching TRBD1 (7 bases). The CDR3 has 15 amino acids. Trimming removed 6 bases from V and 4 bases from J, with 17 bases in between. Germline-derived CDR1 and CDR2 are SGHDN and FVKESK. The CDR3 nucleotides read TGTGCCAGCAGGGCAGGGGGGTCCGAAGCAGATACGCAGTATTTT. This sequence encodes CASRAGGSEADTQYF.

This clonotype was seen repeatedly, ten times or more. The CDR3 here is CASSPPRDVQETQYF. The CDR3 region has the DNA TGTGCCAGCAGTCCCCCCCGGGACGTCCAAGAGACCCAGTACTTC. This sequence joins TRBV12-3 or TRBV12-4 and TRBJ2-5; tentatively, D is TRBD1 or TRBD2 (5 bases each). This CDR3 contains 15 residues. Trimming stripped 5 bases from V and 1 base from J, with 14 bases between.

This clonotype was recorded many times. This chain uses TRBV27 with TRBJ2-5, with a possible D match to TRBD2 (5 bases). This CDR3 has 16 residues. V dropped 5 bases and J dropped 7 bases, with 23 bases sitting between them. Germline-derived CDR1 and CDR2 are MNHEY and SMNVEV (reference sequence). This chain's CDR3 is CASSPPSLFGSATQYF. DNA of the CDR3: TGTGCCAGCAGTCCCCCGTCCCTGTTTGGGAGTGCGACCCAGTACTTC.

This clonotype was recorded a few times. The chain is built from TRBV12-3 or TRBV12-4 and TRBJ2-6, with D unresolved. The CDR3 covers 15 residues. V lost 2 bases and J 4 bases, leaving 9 bases between the germline ends. The CDR3 loop reads CASSLHRAGANVLTF. The CDR3 DNA sequence: TGTGCCAGCAGTTTACACAGAGCAGGGGCCAACGTCCTGACTTTC.

The chain links TRBV30 to TRBJ2-4; possibly TRBD1 for D (6 bases). This CDR3 is built from 15 residues. Germline loops: CDR1 GTSNPN, CDR2 SVGIG (reference sequence). V was pared by 0 bases and J by 1 base, with 10 bases between. The CDR3 spells CAWSVGGFAKNIQYF. CDR3 DNA sequence: TGTGCCTGGAGTGTAGGGGGATTCGCCAAAAACATTCAGTACTTC.

With regard to this clonotype: A junction boundary mismatches the germline segment, possibly from a read error. This chain joins TRBV9 and TRBJ2-2, with D possibly called TRBD1 or TRBD2 (7 bases each). Germline lookup yields CDR1 SGDLS and CDR2 YYNGEE. The CDR3 is 17 residues long. The DNA for the CDR3 is TGTGCCAGCAGCGTAAAGGGGGGGACAGCGAACGCCGGGGAGCTGTTTTTT. Translation gives CASSVKGGTANAGELFF.

The gene calls are TRBV5-1 and TRBJ1-1; the match to TRBD1 covers 12 bases. J gave up 6 bases and V 4 bases, and 7 bases lay outside the gene matches. The CDR3 contains 15 residues. Germline CDR1 and CDR2: SGHRS and YFSETQ. The CDR3 DNA follows: TGCGCCAGCAGCCGAGGGACAGGGGGCTCCCCTGAAGCTTTCTTT. Residues: CASSRGTGGSPEAFF.

This clonotype was seen repeatedly, ten times or more. The chain is built from TRBV15 and TRBJ1-1; no definite D call. The CDR3 extends over 13 amino acids. Germline CDR1 is LNHNV and CDR2 is YYDKDF (reference sequence). With 0 bases removed from V and 5 bases from J, the gap between germline ends came to 7 bases. The CDR3 nucleotides read TGTGCCACCAGCAGAGATTGGGGAACTGAAGCTTTCTTT. Translated: CATSRDWGTEAFF.

The chain employs TRBV6-1 and TRBJ2-2; D call uncertain. V was pared by 7 bases and J by 1 base, with 13 bases between. Germline lookup yields CDR1 MNHNS and CDR2 SASEGT. This CDR3 has 15 residues. The CDR3: CASTRRMGNTGELFF. CDR3 coding DNA: TGTGCCAGCACCCGTAGGATGGGGAACACCGGGGAGCTGTTTTTT.